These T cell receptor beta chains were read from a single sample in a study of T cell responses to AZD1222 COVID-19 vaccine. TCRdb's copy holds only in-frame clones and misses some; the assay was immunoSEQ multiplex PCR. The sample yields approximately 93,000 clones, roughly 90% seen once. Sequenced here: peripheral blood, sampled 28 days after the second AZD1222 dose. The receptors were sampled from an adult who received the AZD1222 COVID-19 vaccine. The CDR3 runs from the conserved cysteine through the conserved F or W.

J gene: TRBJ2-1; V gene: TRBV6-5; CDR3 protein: CASSPQGVRNEQFF
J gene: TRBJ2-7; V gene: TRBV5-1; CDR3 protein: CASGLQGQFYEQYF
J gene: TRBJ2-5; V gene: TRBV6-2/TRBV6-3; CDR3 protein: CASSYQGLAGQETQYF
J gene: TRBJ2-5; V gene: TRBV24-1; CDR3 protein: CATQGVSGGPGTQYF
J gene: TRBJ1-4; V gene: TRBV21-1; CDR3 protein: CASSNVFTNEKLFF
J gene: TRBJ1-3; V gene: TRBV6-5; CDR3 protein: CASSQDRGRNTIYF
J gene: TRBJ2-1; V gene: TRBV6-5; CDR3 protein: CASSPGDVTYNEQFF
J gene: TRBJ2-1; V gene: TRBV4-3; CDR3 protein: CASSRAAGTAYNEQFF
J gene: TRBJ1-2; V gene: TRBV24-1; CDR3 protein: CATSGTGTGYGYTF
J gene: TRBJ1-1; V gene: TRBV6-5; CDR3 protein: CASGRGEGNTEAFF
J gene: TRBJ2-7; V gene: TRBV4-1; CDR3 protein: CASSQARSSYEQYF
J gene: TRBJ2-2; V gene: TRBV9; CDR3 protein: CASSVVDRTYTGELFF
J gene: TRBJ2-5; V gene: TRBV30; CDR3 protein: CAWSVTRGFGEAQYF
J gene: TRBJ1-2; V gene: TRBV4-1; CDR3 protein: CASSPQPGDYGYTF
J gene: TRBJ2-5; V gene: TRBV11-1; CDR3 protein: CASSGDRAPGPQYF
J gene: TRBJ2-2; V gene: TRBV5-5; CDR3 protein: CASSWGAAGELFF
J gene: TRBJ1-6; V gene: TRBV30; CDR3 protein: CAWSGRDRGTKSYNSPLHF
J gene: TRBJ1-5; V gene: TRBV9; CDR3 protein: CASSPRGPGVTSNQPQHF
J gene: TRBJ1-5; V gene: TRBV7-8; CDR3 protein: CASSLALQGLNQPQHF
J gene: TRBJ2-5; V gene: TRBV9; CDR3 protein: CASSVASRGLLREETQYF
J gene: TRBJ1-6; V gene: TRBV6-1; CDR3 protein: CASSERPGSSYNSPLHF
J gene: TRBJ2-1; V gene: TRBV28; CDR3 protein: CASTPPGGPYNEQFF
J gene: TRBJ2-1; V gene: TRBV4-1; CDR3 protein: CASSPSEAYNEQFF
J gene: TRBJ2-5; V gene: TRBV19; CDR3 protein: CASSWVAGLQETQYF
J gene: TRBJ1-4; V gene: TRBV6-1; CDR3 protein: CASSDFEKLFF
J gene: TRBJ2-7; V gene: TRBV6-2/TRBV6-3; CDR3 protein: CASSYSGGLYEQYF
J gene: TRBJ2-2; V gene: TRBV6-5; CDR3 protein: CASSPSGGSTGELFF
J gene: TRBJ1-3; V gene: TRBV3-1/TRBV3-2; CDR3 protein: CASSLGAGNTIYF
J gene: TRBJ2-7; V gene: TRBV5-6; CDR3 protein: CASSLRSTLYEQYF
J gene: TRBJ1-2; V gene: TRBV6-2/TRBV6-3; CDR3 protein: CASSYRGRDYGYTF
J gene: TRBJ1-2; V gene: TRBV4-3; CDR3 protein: CASSQDFQGFYGYTF
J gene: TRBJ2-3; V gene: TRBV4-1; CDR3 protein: CASRLTGGPSTDTQYF
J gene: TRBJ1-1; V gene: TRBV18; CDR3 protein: CASSPRETNTEAFF
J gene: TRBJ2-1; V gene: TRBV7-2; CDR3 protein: CASSSTSGQYNEQFF
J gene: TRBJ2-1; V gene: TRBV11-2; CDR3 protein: CASSLYPSGGSSYNEQFF
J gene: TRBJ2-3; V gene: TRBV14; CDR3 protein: CASSQDFADTQYF
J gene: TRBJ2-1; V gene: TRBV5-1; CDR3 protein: CASSREGSGGSSNEQFF
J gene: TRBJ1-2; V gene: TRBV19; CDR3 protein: CASSISQGYGYTF
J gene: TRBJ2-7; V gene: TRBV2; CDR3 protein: CASSDHEGASYEQYF
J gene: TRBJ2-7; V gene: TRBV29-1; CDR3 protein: CSAISGQGIYEQYF
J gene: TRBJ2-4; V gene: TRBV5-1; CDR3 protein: CASSANGVDKNIQYF
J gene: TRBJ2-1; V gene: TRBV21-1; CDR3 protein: CASSPRSGTSESSYNEQFF
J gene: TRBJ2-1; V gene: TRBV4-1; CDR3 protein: CASSQGGGPYNEQFF
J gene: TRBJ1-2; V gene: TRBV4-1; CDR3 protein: CASSQDNRGDGYTF
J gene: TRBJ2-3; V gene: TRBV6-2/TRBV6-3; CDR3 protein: CASSRPHGTSGAANTQYF
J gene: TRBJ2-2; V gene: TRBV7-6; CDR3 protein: CASSLGTGELFF
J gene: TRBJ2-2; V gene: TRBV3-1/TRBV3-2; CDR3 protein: CASSQDRYTGELFF
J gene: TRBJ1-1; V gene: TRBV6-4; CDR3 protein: CASSAQVYTEAFF